The clone carrying this T cell receptor (beta chain) was seen more than once but under ten times. Antigen: not known. This record belongs to a study of CD8 T cells in ankylosing spondylitis. Study results and caveats: A motif in TCR beta, a set of about eight highly homologous variants, appeared characteristic of ankylosing spondylitis blood.

CDR3 length: 14 amino acids. V dropped 2 bases and J dropped 5 bases, with 9 bases sitting between them. The germline V gene has CDR1 LGHDT and CDR2 YNNKEL (reference sequence). TCRdb redid the calling of the 5' RACE reads with MiXCR, one entry per CDR3 protein. Seen here are about 340,000 distinct CDR3 sequences, 8% observed once, and the top ten hold roughly 14%. This chain connects TRBV3-1 to TRBJ2-2, with no clear D. This TCR derives from a male donor with ankylosing spondylitis. Sequenced: blood, either unsorted or a sorted T cell fraction (not recorded which). CDR3 coding DNA: TGTGCCAGCAGCCAAAATGTAGTAACCGGGGAGCTGTTTTTT. Its translation is CASSQNVVTGELFF.